The clone carrying this TCR beta chain was recorded at least ten times. These data belong to a study of regulatory T cells in long-lasting Graves disease. This CDR3 is built from 14 residues. The V gene lost 4 bases and the J gene lost 5 bases, with 15 bases spanning the gap. Germline loops: CDR1 SGHRS, CDR2 YFSETQ. Time point given: newly diagnosed GD, antithyroid drugs for less than 3 months. There was RNA extracted from PBMCs, and the TCR library was made from it. Patients met American Thyroid Association criteria for Graves' disease. TCR beta libraries were built with iRepertoire HTBI primers and Arm-PCR of CDR3 regions. TCRdb reprocessed the multiplex PCR reads with MiXCR, giving one entry per CDR3 protein. Of 400,000 to 450,000 distinct CDR3 sequences in the sample, 15% were seen once. This sample also appeared in a second study, on T cells in Graves' hyperthyroidism and ophthalmopathy. As that report states: For Graves' hyperthyroidism to be stable, ophthalmopathy could not progress within 18 months. The HTBI primer set was used in a first-round RT-PCR of the TCR CDR3.

V is TRBV5-1 and J is TRBJ2-5; a weak D match, TRBD1 (5 bases). This clonotype was sampled from a woman aged 30 to 39 with Graves disease. The sample here was peripheral blood mononuclear cells (PBMCs), taken at new diagnosis, from a patient treated with antithyroid drugs. The CDR3 sequence: CASSVGQVSETQYF. CDR3 DNA sequence: TGCGCCAGCAGCGTGGGGCAGGTCTCGGAGACCCAGTACTTC.